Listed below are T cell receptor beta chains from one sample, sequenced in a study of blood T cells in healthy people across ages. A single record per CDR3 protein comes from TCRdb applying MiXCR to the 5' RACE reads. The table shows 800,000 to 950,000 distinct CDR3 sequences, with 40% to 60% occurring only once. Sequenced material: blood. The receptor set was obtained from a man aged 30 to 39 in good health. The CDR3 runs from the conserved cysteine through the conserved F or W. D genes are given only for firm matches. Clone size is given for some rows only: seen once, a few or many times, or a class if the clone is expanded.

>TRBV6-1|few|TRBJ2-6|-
CASINRGAGANVLTF
TGTGCCAGCATCAATAGGGGAGCTGGGGCCAACGTCCTGACTTTC
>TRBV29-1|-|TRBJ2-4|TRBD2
CSVAGGTSGRADIQYF
TGCAGCGTTGCGGGGGGGACTAGCGGGCGCGCGGACATTCAGTACTTC
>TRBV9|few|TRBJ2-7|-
CASSVEPGRQTYEQYF
TGTGCCAGCAGCGTAGAACCCGGACGGCAAACCTACGAGCAGTACTTC
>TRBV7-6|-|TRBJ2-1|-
CASSHRNDEQFF
TGTGCCAGCAGCCATCGAAACGATGAGCAGTTCTTC
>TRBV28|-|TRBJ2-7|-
CASRDSRVSGEQYF
TGTGCCAGCAGGGACAGTCGAGTCTCGGGCGAGCAGTACTTC
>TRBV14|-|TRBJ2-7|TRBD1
CASSQTTGLSYEQYF
TGTGCCAGCAGCCAGACGACAGGGCTTTCCTACGAGCAGTACTTC
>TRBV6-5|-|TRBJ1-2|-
CASSLTRTAYGYTF
TGTGCCAGCAGCCTTACCCGGACAGCATATGGCTACACCTTC
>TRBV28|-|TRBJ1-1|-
CASSLSGETFF
TGTGCCAGCAGTTTATCAGGGGAAACTTTCTTT
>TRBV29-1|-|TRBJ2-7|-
CSAGPGGLEQYF
TGCAGCGCCGGACCAGGAGGTCTCGAGCAGTACTTC
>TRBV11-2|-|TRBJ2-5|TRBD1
CASSRIGQGLLETQYF
TGTGCCAGCAGCAGGATCGGACAGGGTCTTTTAGAGACCCAGTACTTC
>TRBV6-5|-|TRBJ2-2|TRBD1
CASSQTGFRTGELFF
TGTGCCAGCAGCCAGACAGGGTTCAGGACCGGGGAGCTGTTTTTT
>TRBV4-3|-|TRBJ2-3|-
CASSQGGQGGTTDTQYF
TGCGCCAGCAGCCAAGGGGGGCAGGGGGGGACCACAGATACGCAGTATTTT
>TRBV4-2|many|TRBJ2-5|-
CASSHRGTVQRETQYF
TGTGCCAGCAGCCACCGGGGGACAGTCCAAAGGGAGACCCAGTACTTC
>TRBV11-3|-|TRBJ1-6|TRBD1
CASSLGKQGFGSPLHF
TGTGCCAGCAGCTTAGGAAAACAGGGGTTTGGTTCACCCCTCCACTTT
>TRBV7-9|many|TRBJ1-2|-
CASSLPRGSPVDGYTF
TGTGCCAGCAGCTTGCCGCGAGGCAGTCCTGTCGATGGCTACACCTTC
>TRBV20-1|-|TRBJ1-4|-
CSARDTGKGEKLFF
TGCAGTGCTAGAGATACAGGGAAGGGTGAAAAACTGTTTTTT
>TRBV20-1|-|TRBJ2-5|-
CSAPGRPDQETQYF
TGCAGTGCTCCGGGACGTCCGGACCAAGAGACCCAGTACTTC
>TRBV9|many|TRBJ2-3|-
CASSVAGVTDTQYF
TGTGCCAGCAGCGTAGCGGGGGTGACAGATACGCAGTATTTT
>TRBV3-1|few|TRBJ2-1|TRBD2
CASRVAGGTYNEQFF
TGTGCCAGCAGGGTAGCGGGGGGCACCTACAATGAGCAGTTCTTC
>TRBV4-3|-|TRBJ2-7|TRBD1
CASSQDPGTELYEQYF
TGCGCCAGCAGCCAAGATCCCGGGACAGAACTCTACGAGCAGTACTTC
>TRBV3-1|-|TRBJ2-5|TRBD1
CASSQAEGAVWETQYF
TGTGCCAGCAGCCAAGCTGAGGGGGCCGTGTGGGAGACCCAGTACTTC
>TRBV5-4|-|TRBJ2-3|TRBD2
CASSQTQRGGGDTQYF
TGTGCCAGCAGCCAAACCCAGCGGGGGGGTGGAGATACGCAGTATTTT
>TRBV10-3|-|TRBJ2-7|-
CAARTGGDYEQYF
TGTGCTGCCAGGACAGGCGGGGACTACGAGCAGTACTTC
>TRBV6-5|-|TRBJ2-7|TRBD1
CASSYRPGTDLSYEQYF
TGTGCCAGCAGTTACCGACCTGGGACAGATCTCTCCTACGAGCAGTACTTC
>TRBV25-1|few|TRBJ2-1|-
CASSQTDRYNEQFF
TGTGCCAGCAGTCAAACGGACCGATACAATGAGCAGTTCTTC
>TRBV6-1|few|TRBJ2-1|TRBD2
CASSEGASGADNEQFF
TGTGCCAGCAGTGAGGGAGCTAGCGGGGCCGACAATGAGCAGTTCTTC
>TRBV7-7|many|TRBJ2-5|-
CASSLGEAETQYF
TGTGCTAGCAGCTTAGGAGAGGCGGAGACCCAGTACTTC
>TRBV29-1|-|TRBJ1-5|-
CSVRVSNQPQHF
TGCAGCGTTAGGGTGTCCAATCAGCCCCAGCATTTT
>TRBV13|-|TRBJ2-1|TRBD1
CASGLRTGESQETQFF
TGTGCCAGCGGCCTGCGGACAGGGGAGTCCCAAGAGACCCAGTTCTTC
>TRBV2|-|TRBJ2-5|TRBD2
CASSAGGGYQETQYF
TGTGCCAGCAGTGCGGGCGGGGGGTACCAAGAGACCCAGTACTTC
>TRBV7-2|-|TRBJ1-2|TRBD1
CASSSPGRTGNTF
TGTGCCAGCAGCTCGCCTGGGCGGACAGGGAACACCTTC
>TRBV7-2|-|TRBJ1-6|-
CASSLRAAGVRNSPLHF
TGTGCCAGCAGCTTACGGGCCGCGGGGGTCAGGAATTCACCCCTCCACTTT
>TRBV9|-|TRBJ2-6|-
CASSVAPELGGSGANVLTF
TGTGCCAGCAGCGTAGCTCCGGAACTGGGGGGCTCTGGGGCCAACGTCCTGACTTTC
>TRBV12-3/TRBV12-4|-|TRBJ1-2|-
CASIGTANYGYTF
TGTGCCAGCATCGGGACGGCAAACTATGGCTACACCTTC
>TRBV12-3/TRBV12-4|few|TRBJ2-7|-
CASSLGGGVYEQYF
TGCGCCAGCAGCTTGGGCGGCGGTGTGTACGAGCAGTACTTC
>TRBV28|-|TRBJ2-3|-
CASTPWSADTQYF
TGTGCCAGCACCCCGTGGAGTGCAGATACGCAGTATTTT
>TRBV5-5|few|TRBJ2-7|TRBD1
CASRWGQGETFYEQYF
TGTGCCAGCAGATGGGGACAGGGGGAAACGTTCTACGAGCAGTACTTC
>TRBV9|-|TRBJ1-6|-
CASSAYDRSLDSPLHF
TGTGCCAGCAGCGCCTACGACAGAAGTCTCGATTCACCCCTCCACTTT
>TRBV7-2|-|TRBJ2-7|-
CASSLGHRAWEQYF
TGTGCCAGCAGCTTAGGTCACAGGGCATGGGAGCAGTACTTC
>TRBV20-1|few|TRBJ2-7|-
CSAREAQFASYEQYF
TGCAGTGCTAGAGAGGCCCAGTTTGCCTCCTACGAGCAGTACTTC
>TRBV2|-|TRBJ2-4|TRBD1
CASRTGEEQYF
TGTGCCAGCAGGACAGGGGAAGAGCAGTACTTC
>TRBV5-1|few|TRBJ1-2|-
CASSRAETNYGYTF
TGCGCCAGCAGCAGGGCCGAAACTAACTATGGCTACACCTTC
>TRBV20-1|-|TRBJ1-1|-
CSARGGLSTEAFF
TGCAGTGCTCGGGGGGGGTTAAGCACTGAAGCTTTCTTT
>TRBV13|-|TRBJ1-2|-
CASSLGGDVGGGYTF
TGTGCCAGCAGCTTAGGTGGGGATGTAGGAGGGGGCTACACCTTC
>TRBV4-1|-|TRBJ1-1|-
CASSQEGSGYRLNTEAFF
TGCGCCAGCAGCCAAGAGGGTTCCGGATACAGGTTGAACACTGAAGCTTTCTTT
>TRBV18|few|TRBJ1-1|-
CASSPVQGMDTEAFF
TGTGCCAGCTCACCGGTTCAGGGGATGGACACTGAAGCTTTCTTT
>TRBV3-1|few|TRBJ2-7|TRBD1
CASSRIIGEGTGDPYEQYF
TGTGCCAGCAGCCGCATCATCGGCGAAGGGACAGGGGATCCATACGAGCAGTACTTC
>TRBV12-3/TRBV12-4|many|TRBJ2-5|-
CASSLNWGETQYF
TGTGCCAGCAGCCTTAACTGGGGGGAGACCCAGTACTTC
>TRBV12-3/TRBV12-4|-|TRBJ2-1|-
CASSNTPGRGSYNEQFF
TGTGCCAGCAGTAACACACCCGGAAGGGGTAGCTACAATGAGCAGTTCTTC
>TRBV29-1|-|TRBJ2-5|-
CSVLDQETQYF
TGCAGCGTTCTGGATCAAGAGACCCAGTACTTC
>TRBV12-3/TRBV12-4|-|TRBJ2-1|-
CASTRHRDEAYNEQFF
TGTGCCAGCACCCGACACCGGGACGAGGCCTACAATGAGCAGTTCTTC
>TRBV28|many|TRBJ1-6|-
CASSQPYNSPLHF
TGTGCCAGCAGCCAACCCTATAATTCACCCCTCCACTTT
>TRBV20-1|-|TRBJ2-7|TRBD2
CSALRSLAGESSYEQYF
TGCAGTGCCCTAAGATCACTAGCGGGGGAAAGCTCCTACGAGCAGTACTTC
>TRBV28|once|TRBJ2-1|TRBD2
CASSQLLGLAGPRGNEQFF
TGTGCCAGCAGTCAGCTACTGGGACTAGCGGGGCCCAGGGGGAATGAGCAGTTCTTC
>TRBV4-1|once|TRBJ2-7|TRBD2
CASSLYSRGVYEQYF
TGCGCCAGCAGCCTTTACAGTCGGGGGGTCTACGAGCAGTACTTC
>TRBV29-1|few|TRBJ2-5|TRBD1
CSVAIGTGGETQYF
TGCAGCGTTGCAATAGGGACAGGGGGCGAGACCCAGTACTTC
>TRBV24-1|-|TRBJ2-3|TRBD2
CATSGVAGMADTQYF
TGTGCCACCAGTGGGGTAGCGGGGATGGCAGATACGCAGTATTTT
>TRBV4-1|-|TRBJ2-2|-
CASSLRVGAGELFF
TGCGCCAGCAGTCTCAGGGTAGGGGCCGGGGAGCTGTTTTTT
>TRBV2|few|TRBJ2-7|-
CASSADQIYEQYF
TGTGCCAGCAGTGCCGACCAGATCTACGAGCAGTACTTC